The rows below give T cell receptor beta chains drawn from one sample of a study of T cells in localized non-small cell lung cancer. Here immunoSEQ multiplex PCR was the method, and the copy in TCRdb shows in-frame clones only, minus some. The repertoire holds around 83,000 clones, roughly 87% seen once, with approximately 15% in the top ten. The source was peripheral blood, collected before any cancer treatment. Receptors originate from a man aged 40 to 70 with stage I squamous cell lung carcinoma. Each CDR3 is given with its conserved first and last residue. A D gene is named only where the DNA matches it firmly. The size field is filled for only some rows; it gives once, few, many or a size class.

J gene: TRBJ2-1
clone size: NA
V gene: TRBV27
D gene: NA
CDR3 DNA: TGTGCCAGCAGTTTTAACAGGGAGATCTACAATGAGCAGTTCTTC
CDR3 protein: CASSFNREIYNEQFF

J gene: TRBJ2-2
clone size: NA
V gene: TRBV5-1
D gene: TRBD1
CDR3 DNA: TGCGCCAGCAGCTTACAGGGGATCAACACCGGGGAGCTGTTTTTT
CDR3 protein: CASSLQGINTGELFF

J gene: TRBJ2-1
clone size: NA
V gene: TRBV6-5
D gene: NA
CDR3 DNA: TGTGCCAGCAGCTCCGGGGCCAATGAGCAGTTCTTC
CDR3 protein: CASSSGANEQFF

J gene: TRBJ2-1
clone size: NA
V gene: TRBV12-5
D gene: NA
CDR3 DNA: TGTGCTAGTGGTCCAGCCAGTGGGGAGCAGTTCTTC
CDR3 protein: CASGPASGEQFF

J gene: TRBJ2-3
clone size: NA
V gene: TRBV25-1
D gene: NA
CDR3 DNA: TGTGCCAGCAGTGAATATAGGCGGGGTGGAAGTGCAGATACGCAGTATTTT
CDR3 protein: CASSEYRRGGSADTQYF

J gene: TRBJ1-2
clone size: NA
V gene: TRBV5-1
D gene: NA
CDR3 DNA: TGCGCCAGCAGCTTGTCGTCCGGGGACCCTGGCTACACCTTC
CDR3 protein: CASSLSSGDPGYTF

J gene: TRBJ1-3
clone size: NA
V gene: TRBV5-4
D gene: NA
CDR3 DNA: TGTGCCAGCAGCCCAGGTGGAAGGACGGCTGGAAACACCATATATTTT
CDR3 protein: CASSPGGRTAGNTIYF

J gene: TRBJ1-2
clone size: once
V gene: TRBV15
D gene: TRBD1
CDR3 DNA: TGTGCCACCAGCAGATTCCGGCAGGGGGACTATGGCTACACCTTC
CDR3 protein: CATSRFRQGDYGYTF

J gene: TRBJ1-2
clone size: few
V gene: TRBV7-9
D gene: TRBD1
CDR3 DNA: TGTGCCAGCAGCTACCGGGACAGGGGATTCTATGGCTACACCTTC
CDR3 protein: CASSYRDRGFYGYTF

J gene: TRBJ2-3
clone size: NA
V gene: TRBV18
D gene: TRBD1
CDR3 DNA: TGTGCCAGCTCACCACAGGGACAGGGTTTGATCGCTAGCACAGATACGCAGTATTTT
CDR3 protein: CASSPQGQGLIASTDTQYF

J gene: TRBJ2-3
clone size: few
V gene: TRBV5-6
D gene: NA
CDR3 DNA: TGTGCCAGCAGCTTGTTGGCGGCGGAGAGCACAGATACGCAGTATTTT
CDR3 protein: CASSLLAAESTDTQYF

J gene: TRBJ1-1
clone size: once
V gene: TRBV5-5
D gene: TRBD1
CDR3 DNA: TGTGCCAGCAGCTTGGGAAGGGGACAGAGGAACACTGAAGCTTTCTTT
CDR3 protein: CASSLGRGQRNTEAFF

J gene: TRBJ2-1
clone size: NA
V gene: TRBV28
D gene: TRBD2
CDR3 DNA: TGTGCCAGCAGTTTATTGTTCGGCGGGGGGAACCACAATGAGCAGTTCTTC
CDR3 protein: CASSLLFGGGNHNEQFF

J gene: TRBJ1-1
clone size: few
V gene: TRBV5-1
D gene: NA
CDR3 DNA: TGCGCCAGCAGCTTGGAATACGGCAACACTGAAGCTTTCTTT
CDR3 protein: CASSLEYGNTEAFF

J gene: TRBJ2-6
clone size: NA
V gene: TRBV5-1
D gene: TRBD1
CDR3 DNA: TGCGCCAGCAGCTACGGAGGGACAGGGTACTCTGGGGCCAACGTCCTGACTTTC
CDR3 protein: CASSYGGTGYSGANVLTF

J gene: TRBJ1-5
clone size: NA
V gene: TRBV19
D gene: NA
CDR3 DNA: TGTGCCAGTAGTATTGTCAGGGGCAGGGGCAATCAGCCCCAGCATTTT
CDR3 protein: CASSIVRGRGNQPQHF

J gene: TRBJ2-2
clone size: NA
V gene: TRBV2
D gene: NA
CDR3 DNA: TGTGCCAGCGGGGGGGCAAGAGCCGGCACCGGGGAGCTGTTTTTT
CDR3 protein: CASGGARAGTGELFF

J gene: TRBJ2-2
clone size: NA
V gene: TRBV6-1
D gene: NA
CDR3 DNA: TGTGCCAGCAGTGAAGCGTTTGGGAACACCGGGGAGCTGTTTTTT
CDR3 protein: CASSEAFGNTGELFF

J gene: TRBJ2-7
clone size: NA
V gene: TRBV6-1
D gene: NA
CDR3 DNA: TGTGCCAGCAGTGAGGTTCCGACCTACGAGCAGTACTTC
CDR3 protein: CASSEVPTYEQYF

J gene: TRBJ2-3
clone size: NA
V gene: TRBV6-5
D gene: TRBD1
CDR3 DNA: TGTGCCAGCAGTTACTCGGACAGGATCACAGATACGCAGTATTTT
CDR3 protein: CASSYSDRITDTQYF

J gene: TRBJ2-1
clone size: NA
V gene: TRBV6-1
D gene: TRBD2
CDR3 DNA: TGTGCCATTTCCCCGGGGGGGCCTTCCTACAATGAGCAGTTCTTC
CDR3 protein: CAISPGGPSYNEQFF

J gene: TRBJ1-2
clone size: NA
V gene: TRBV16
D gene: NA
CDR3 DNA: TGTGCCAGCAGCCAACGAATACAAGCCTTCTATGGCTACACCTTC
CDR3 protein: CASSQRIQAFYGYTF

J gene: TRBJ1-5
clone size: NA
V gene: TRBV7-2
D gene: NA
CDR3 DNA: TGTGCCAGCAGCTTAGGGGGCCGGGTCAATCAGCCCCAGCATTTT
CDR3 protein: CASSLGGRVNQPQHF

J gene: TRBJ1-6
clone size: NA
V gene: TRBV7-6
D gene: NA
CDR3 DNA: TGTGCCAGCAGCTTAAGAACAGGAAATAATTCACCCCTCCACTTT
CDR3 protein: CASSLRTGNNSPLHF

J gene: TRBJ1-1
clone size: NA
V gene: TRBV4-3
D gene: NA
CDR3 DNA: TGCGCCAGCAAGAAGGGATGGGGAGCGAACACTGAAGCTTTCTTT
CDR3 protein: CASKKGWGANTEAFF

J gene: TRBJ2-7
clone size: NA
V gene: TRBV7-2
D gene: NA
CDR3 DNA: TGTGCCAGCAGCACCGGGAACCTTTACGAGCAGTACTTC
CDR3 protein: CASSTGNLYEQYF

J gene: TRBJ2-2
clone size: NA
V gene: TRBV18
D gene: NA
CDR3 DNA: TGTGCCAGCTCTTCCCGAGGGGCTACCGGGGAGCTGTTTTTT
CDR3 protein: CASSSRGATGELFF

J gene: TRBJ1-2
clone size: NA
V gene: TRBV7-2
D gene: TRBD1
CDR3 DNA: TGTGCCAGCAGCCCTCAGGACAGGGCCTATGGCTACACCTTC
CDR3 protein: CASSPQDRAYGYTF

J gene: TRBJ2-7
clone size: NA
V gene: TRBV27
D gene: NA
CDR3 DNA: TGTGCCAGCAGGGACCTCTCCTACGAGCAGTACTTC
CDR3 protein: CASRDLSYEQYF

J gene: TRBJ2-3
clone size: NA
V gene: TRBV7-6
D gene: NA
CDR3 DNA: TGTGCCAGCAGCTTTTCACACACAGATACGCAGTATTTT
CDR3 protein: CASSFSHTDTQYF

J gene: TRBJ1-5
clone size: NA
V gene: TRBV30
D gene: NA
CDR3 DNA: TGTGCCTGGAGTGTCCTTAAAAATCAGCCCCAGCATTTT
CDR3 protein: CAWSVLKNQPQHF

J gene: TRBJ2-3
clone size: NA
V gene: TRBV2
D gene: NA
CDR3 DNA: TGTGCCAGCAGTGAAGAGAATCCCCACACAGATACGCAGTATTTT
CDR3 protein: CASSEENPHTDTQYF

J gene: TRBJ1-2
clone size: NA
V gene: TRBV28
D gene: NA
CDR3 DNA: TGTGCCAGCAGTTTAGGAACCCACTCCTATGGCTACACCTTC
CDR3 protein: CASSLGTHSYGYTF

J gene: TRBJ1-1
clone size: once
V gene: TRBV18
D gene: NA
CDR3 DNA: TGTGCCAGCTCACGAAGGAACACTGAAGCTTTCTTT
CDR3 protein: CASSRRNTEAFF

J gene: TRBJ2-1
clone size: NA
V gene: TRBV7-2
D gene: NA
CDR3 DNA: TGTGCCAGCAGCCCAGGGGGGAGGTCCTACAATGAGCAGTTCTTC
CDR3 protein: CASSPGGRSYNEQFF

J gene: TRBJ2-7
clone size: NA
V gene: TRBV4-1
D gene: NA
CDR3 DNA: TGCGCCAGCAGCCAAGAAACAGGGACCACCTACGAGCAGTACTTC
CDR3 protein: CASSQETGTTYEQYF

J gene: TRBJ2-1
clone size: NA
V gene: TRBV4-1
D gene: NA
CDR3 DNA: TGCGCCAGCAGCCAGCCGGGACTGGGCGACAATGAGCAGTTCTTC
CDR3 protein: CASSQPGLGDNEQFF

J gene: TRBJ1-3
clone size: NA
V gene: TRBV4-1
D gene: NA
CDR3 DNA: TGCGCCAGCAGCCAAGAGGGAAACCCCCAACGCGCAAACACCATATATTTT
CDR3 protein: CASSQEGNPQRANTIYF

J gene: TRBJ1-3
clone size: NA
V gene: TRBV7-9
D gene: TRBD1
CDR3 DNA: TGTGCCAGCAGCGCTTCCAGGGGGACGGGAAACACCATATATTTT
CDR3 protein: CASSASRGTGNTIYF

J gene: TRBJ1-2
clone size: NA
V gene: TRBV18
D gene: NA
CDR3 DNA: TGTGCCAGCTCACAGGGCCGAAACTATGGCTACACCTTC
CDR3 protein: CASSQGRNYGYTF

J gene: TRBJ1-2
clone size: once
V gene: TRBV27
D gene: NA
CDR3 DNA: TGTGCCAGCAGTTTACGGGGATATGGCTACACCTTC
CDR3 protein: CASSLRGYGYTF

J gene: TRBJ1-5
clone size: NA
V gene: TRBV19
D gene: NA
CDR3 DNA: TGTGCCAGTAGTATGGGTTGGGGAGGAAATCAGCCCCAGCATTTT
CDR3 protein: CASSMGWGGNQPQHF

J gene: TRBJ2-7
clone size: NA
V gene: TRBV5-1
D gene: TRBD1
CDR3 DNA: TGCGCCAGCAGCGCACTCCGGGACAGGGGGCCTGAGCAGTACTTC
CDR3 protein: CASSALRDRGPEQYF

J gene: TRBJ2-1
clone size: NA
V gene: TRBV19
D gene: TRBD1
CDR3 DNA: TGTGCCAGTAAGCCGGACAGGACCTACAATGAGCAGTTCTTC
CDR3 protein: CASKPDRTYNEQFF

J gene: TRBJ2-7
clone size: NA
V gene: TRBV7-8
D gene: NA
CDR3 DNA: TGTGCCAGCAGCCTCCGTACCGAGGGGAGGGAGCAGTACTTC
CDR3 protein: CASSLRTEGREQYF

J gene: TRBJ2-1
clone size: once
V gene: TRBV7-2
D gene: NA
CDR3 DNA: TGTGCCAGCAGCTTAGTTGGGGGGGCCGATGAGCAGTTCTTC
CDR3 protein: CASSLVGGADEQFF